Each of the 19 T cell receptor beta chains below was sequenced from the same sample in a study of shared clonotypes between healthy human individuals. Naive CD8 cells comprised CD45RO-negative, CCR7-positively selected cells, excluding terminally differentiated effector memory CD45RA+ cells. Method: immunoSEQ multiplex PCR; TCRdb's copy keeps in-frame clones and lacks some. The data hold millions of clones, with approximately 94% observed a single time. Material: naive CD8+ T cells sorted from blood. These receptors all come from a man aged 18 to 35 in good health.

The gene calls are TRBV7-9 and TRBJ2-2, with D perhaps matching TRBD1 (5 bases). This CDR3 has 14 residues. CDR1 and CDR2 from the germline V gene are SEHNR and FQNEAQ (reference sequence). Trimming shortened V by 5 bases and J by 7 bases, and 14 bases separated the two germline ends. CDR3 DNA sequence: TGTGCCAGCAGCCTCGCAGGGTATCACGGGGAGCTGTTTTTT. Its translation: CASSLAGYHGELFF. Full variable domain (rest looked up from reference TRBV7-9 and TRBJ2-2): DTGVSQNPRHKITKRGQNVTFRCDPISEHNRLYWYRQTLGQGPEFLTYFQNEAQLEKSRLLSDRFSAERPKGSFSTLEIQRTEQGDSAMYLCASSLAGYHGELFFGEGSRLTVL.

CDR3 loop: CASSSGGLGNTIYF. The CDR3 nucleotides read TGTGCCAGCAGCTCCGGGGGTTTGGGAAACACCATATATTTT. V and J are TRBV7-9 and TRBJ1-3; a possible D gene is TRBD1 (5 bases). From germline, CDR1 is SEHNR and CDR2 FQNEAQ (reference sequence). Trimming cost V 4 bases and J 4 bases, with 11 bases left between them. The CDR3 has 14 residues.

V is TRBV6-5 and J is TRBJ1-2, with D tentatively TRBD1 (5 bases). Germline CDR1 is MNHEY and CDR2 is SVGAGI. The CDR3 is 14 amino acids. V lost 6 bases and J 3 bases, leaving 14 bases between the germline ends. CDR3 coding DNA: TGTGCCAGCAGACACGACATGGGGGACTATGGCTACACCTTC. Protein product: CASRHDMGDYGYTF.

The chain employs TRBV5-6 and TRBJ2-1; 9 bases agree with TRBD2. Germline-derived CDR1 and CDR2 are SGHDT and YYEEEE. This CDR3 is 16 amino acids long. Unmatched junction bases numbered 3, after V lost 0 bases and J lost 2 bases. The CDR3 bases are TGTGCCAGCAGCTTGGTGACTAGCGGTCCCTACAATGAGCAGTTCTTC. It yields the protein CASSLVTSGPYNEQFF. The whole variable domain, filled in from reference TRBV5-6 and TRBJ2-1, reads DAGVTQSPTHLIKTRGQQVTLRCSPKSGHDTVSWYQQALGQGPQFIFQYYEEEERQRGNFPDRFSGHQFPNYSSELNVNALLLGDSALYLCASSLVTSGPYNEQFFGPGTRLTVL.

This clone is a singleton in its sample. The rearrangement uses TRBV4-3 and TRBJ1-2; D perhaps matches TRBD1 (5 bases). This CDR3 has 15 residues. Trimming stripped 1 base from V and 1 base from J, with 10 bases between. Germline CDR1 reads LGHNA; CDR2 reads YSLEER. For the CDR3, the DNA is TGCGCCAGCAGCCAAGGCCACGGGGGTAACTATGGCTACACCTTC. Residues: CASSQGHGGNYGYTF.

This rearrangement joins TRBV19 to TRBJ1-5; D not resolved. The CDR3 contains 15 residues. Trimming stripped 2 bases from V and 2 bases from J, with 10 bases between. CDR1 is LNHDA and CDR2 is SQIVND in the germline V gene (reference sequence). The CDR3 protein is CASSIRDVGNQPQHF. In DNA, the CDR3 is TGTGCCAGTAGTATAAGGGATGTAGGCAATCAGCCCCAGCATTTT.

The chain recombines TRBV6-4 with TRBJ2-1; 10 bases align to TRBD2. Trimming removed 1 base from V and 7 bases from J; junction bases left unmatched: 4. The CDR3 extends over 15 amino acids. CDR1 and CDR2 (germline): MRHNA, SNTAGT. This CDR3 is CASSDFGTSVNEQFF. The CDR3 DNA follows: TGTGCCAGCAGTGACTTCGGGACTAGCGTTAATGAGCAGTTCTTC.

This clone has only one observation. The sample contains more than one DNA sequence encoding this CDR3. CDR3 region: CASSVGWGSSYEQYF. The DNA of the CDR3 is TGTGCCAGCAGCGTTGGGTGGGGGAGCTCCTACGAGCAGTACTTC. The chain joins TRBV9 to TRBJ2-7; D could derive from TRBD1 or TRBD2 (5 bases each). The CDR3 is 15 residues long. V shed 2 bases and J shed 0 bases, with 12 bases lying between them. CDR1 is SGDLS and CDR2 is YYNGEE in the germline V gene.

The J gene is TRBJ1-2, the V gene TRBV5-4; TRBD1 is a possible D gene (5 bases). The germline V and J ends were trimmed by 2 bases and 4 bases, with 12 bases remaining between them. The CDR3 spans 14 residues. Germline CDR1 and CDR2: SGHNT and YYREEE (reference sequence). CDR3 protein: CASSLRDSSYGYTF. CDR3 bases: TGTGCCAGCAGCTTACGCGACAGTTCCTATGGCTACACCTTC.

The CDR3 DNA is TGTGCCAGTAGTCCGCTCCTCGGCGGGGAGCTGTTTTTT. Amino acids: CASSPLLGGELFF. The chain couples TRBV19 to TRBJ2-2; no clear D. There are 13 residues in the CDR3. Trimming pared 5 bases from V and 7 bases from J, leaving 11 bases between. Germline lookup yields CDR1 LNHDA and CDR2 SQIVND (reference sequence).

The DNA of the CDR3 is TGTGCCAGCAGTCCCAACGGACAGGGGATCAGCGGCTACACCTTC. This codes for CASSPNGQGISGYTF. The rearrangement links TRBV6-5 to TRBJ1-2; 9 nucleotides line up with TRBD1. V lost 5 bases, J lost 8 bases, and 12 bases stayed unmatched. This CDR3 region has 15 residues. In germline, CDR1 is MNHEY, CDR2 SVGAGI.

This clone was counted a single time. Different DNA sequences within this sample yield the same CDR3. V and J are TRBV27 and TRBJ1-5; TRBD1 matches 7 bases. The ends lost 2 bases at V and 6 bases at J; junction bases unmatched: 4. The CDR3 has 14 residues. Germline loops: CDR1 MNHEY, CDR2 SMNVEV (reference sequence). The CDR3 nucleotides are TGTGCCAGCAGTTTAAGGCAGGGGGGTCAGCCCCAGCATTTT. Translation: CASSLRQGGQPQHF.

This chain uses TRBV10-2 with TRBJ2-2; D is uncertain. V was pared by 3 bases and J by 4 bases, with 6 bases between. The V gene's germline CDR1 is WSHSY and CDR2 SAAADI. This CDR3 contains 13 residues. The DNA of the CDR3 is TGCGCCAGCAGTGATAAATCCACCGGGGAGCTGTTTTTT. This sequence encodes CASSDKSTGELFF.

CDR3 DNA sequence: TGTGCCAGCAGCTTGTTGCAGGAGATGAACACTGAAGCTTTCTTT. It encodes CASSLLQEMNTEAFF. The rearrangement uses TRBV5-4 and TRBJ1-1, with D unresolved. Germline CDR1 SGHNT, CDR2 YYREEE (reference sequence). The CDR3 extends over 15 amino acids. Trimming took off 1 base at V and 0 bases at J, with 10 bases between the two ends.

Comment on this clone: The sample contains more than one DNA sequence encoding this CDR3. The chain is built from TRBV9 and TRBJ1-1, with a tentative D call TRBD1 (5 bases). The CDR3 is 13 residues long. Germline V gene lookup returns CDR1 SGDLS and CDR2 YYNGEE. The V and J ends lost 1 base and 2 bases respectively, with 6 bases between them. The CDR3, as DNA: TGTGCCAGCAGCGTACAGGGAAACACTGAAGCTTTCTTT. This encodes CASSVQGNTEAFF.

DNA for the CDR3: TGCGCCAGCAGCCAAGTTTGGGGCCCCCAGCCCCAGCATTTT. Residues: CASSQVWGPQPQHF. This rearrangement joins TRBV4-3 to TRBJ1-5; a possible D gene is TRBD1 (5 bases). V was cut by 1 base and J by 7 bases, with 11 bases left in between. In germline, CDR1 is LGHNA, CDR2 YSLEER. The CDR3 is made up of 14 amino acids.

The chain employs TRBV30 and TRBJ2-7; D possibly corresponds to TRBD1 (6 bases). This CDR3 has 13 amino acids. Germline CDR1 reads GTSNPN; CDR2 reads SVGIG (reference sequence). V shed 1 base and J shed 3 bases, with 10 bases lying between them. CDR3 in amino acids: CAWSEGRGYEQYF. CDR3 coding DNA: TGTGCCTGGAGTGAGGGCAGGGGCTACGAGCAGTACTTC.

The chain employs TRBV18 and TRBJ2-7; TRBD2 is a possible D gene (5 bases). CDR1 is KGHSH and CDR2 is LQKENI in the germline V gene. The CDR3 runs to 18 residues. Trimming cost V 2 bases and J 3 bases, with 23 bases left between them. The CDR3 DNA reads as TGTGCCAGCTCACCAACCCAACGTGACGTGAGCGGATTCTACGAGCAGTACTTC. It codes for CASSPTQRDVSGFYEQYF.

The J gene is TRBJ2-6, the V gene TRBV5-1; D possibly corresponds to TRBD1 (5 bases). The CDR3 sequence is 16 residues long. Trimming pared 4 bases from V and 0 bases from J, leaving 11 bases between. Germline CDR1 SGHRS, CDR2 YFSETQ. CDR3: CASSITGYSGANVLTF. In DNA, the CDR3 is TGCGCCAGCAGCATCACAGGTTACTCTGGGGCCAACGTCCTGACTTTC.